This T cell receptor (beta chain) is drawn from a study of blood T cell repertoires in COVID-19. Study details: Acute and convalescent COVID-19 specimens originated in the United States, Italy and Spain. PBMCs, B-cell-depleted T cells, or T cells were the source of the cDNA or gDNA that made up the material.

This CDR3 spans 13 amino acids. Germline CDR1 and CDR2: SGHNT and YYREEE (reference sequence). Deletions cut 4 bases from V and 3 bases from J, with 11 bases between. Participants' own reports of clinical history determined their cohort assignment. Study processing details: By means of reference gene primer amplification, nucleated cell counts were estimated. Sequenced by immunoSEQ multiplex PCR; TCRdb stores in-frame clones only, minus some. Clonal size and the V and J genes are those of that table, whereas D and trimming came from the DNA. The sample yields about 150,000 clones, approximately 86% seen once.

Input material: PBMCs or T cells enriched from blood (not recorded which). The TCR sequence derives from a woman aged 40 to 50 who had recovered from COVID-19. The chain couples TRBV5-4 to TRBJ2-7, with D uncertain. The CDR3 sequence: CASSPQVYYEQYF. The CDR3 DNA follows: TGTGCCAGCAGCCCGCAGGTTTACTACGAGCAGTACTTC.